What follows describes a single TCR beta chain. Its antigen is unidentified. The data are from a study of cytomegalovirus exposure and HLA in healthy donors. The CDR3 consists of 14 residues. Germline CDR1 LNHDA, CDR2 SQIVND (reference sequence). V was cut by 3 bases and J by 1 base, with 9 bases left in between. The PCR contained 60 Vbeta and 13 Jbeta primers. The assay was immunoSEQ multiplex PCR, and TCRdb's table has in-frame clones only and misses some. Altogether about 250,000 clones are present, roughly 85% being singletons, with the ten largest covering 0.2% to 0.25%. Study outcomes and limitations: Later examination showed HLA-associated TCR beta chains had greater clonal expansion than equally common others. In a later analysis, donors in an Asian-associated ancestry cluster reportedly had fewer N-insertions in productive TCRs than the cohort mean. Most TCR sequences were uncommon, yet certain public TCRs appeared in many donors. In an earlier analysis, productive rearrangement rates for most beta V segments clustered near 87% or 30%.

The V call is TRBV19, the J call TRBJ1-1, with D tentatively TRBD1 (5 bases). Input material: PBMCs. This TCR was recovered from a girl aged 2 to 10 in good health and CMV-seronegative. Here the CDR3 reads CASSIRGANTEAFF. The CDR3 DNA is TGTGCCAGTAGTATTCGCGGGGCGAACACTGAAGCTTTCTTT.